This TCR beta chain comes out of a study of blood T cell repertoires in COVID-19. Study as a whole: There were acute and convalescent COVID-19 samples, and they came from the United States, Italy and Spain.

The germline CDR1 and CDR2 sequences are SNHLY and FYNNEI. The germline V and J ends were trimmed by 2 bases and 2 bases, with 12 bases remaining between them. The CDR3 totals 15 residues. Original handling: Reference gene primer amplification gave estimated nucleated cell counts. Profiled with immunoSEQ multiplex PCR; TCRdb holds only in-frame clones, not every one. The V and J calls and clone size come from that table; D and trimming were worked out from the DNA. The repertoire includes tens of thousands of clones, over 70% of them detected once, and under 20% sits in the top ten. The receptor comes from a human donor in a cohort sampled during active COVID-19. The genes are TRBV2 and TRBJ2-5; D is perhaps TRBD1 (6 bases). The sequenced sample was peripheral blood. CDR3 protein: CASSEKTGRQETQYF. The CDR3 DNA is TGTGCCAGCAGTGAAAAGACAGGCCGGCAAGAGACCCAGTACTTC.